The 7 T cell receptor beta chains given below trace back to one sample, sequenced in a study of T cells in Graves' hyperthyroidism and ophthalmopathy. TCR beta CDR3 regions were amplified from RNA transcripts. Researchers ran a first-round RT-PCR on the TCR CDR3 using the HTBI primer set. TCRdb analysed the multiplex PCR reads with MiXCR anew, one entry per CDR3 protein. This table holds 600,000 to 800,000 distinct CDR3 sequences, about 35% found once. Sequenced sample: blood. All receptors derive from a woman between 35 and 50 years old with Graves' hyperthyroidism.

This clonotype was seen a handful of times. The chain recombines TRBV10-3 with TRBJ1-2; possibly TRBD1 for D (6 bases). Germline V gene lookup returns CDR1 ENHRY and CDR2 SYGVKD. V was shortened by 10 bases and J by 7 bases, with 22 bases between the two germline ends. The CDR3 runs to 14 residues. CDR3 DNA: TGTGCCAGCAGCTCTCAGAACAGGGCCGGTGGCTACACCTTC. It is translated as CASSSQNRAGGYTF.

This clonotype was seen repeatedly, ten times or more. CDR3 region: CSVSDSQTQYF. CDR3 in DNA: TGCAGCGTTTCAGACAGCCAGACCCAGTACTTC. The chain couples TRBV29-1 to TRBJ2-5, with TRBD1 as a possible D gene (5 bases). Germline loops: CDR1 SQVTM, CDR2 ANQGSEA. The CDR3 is 11 amino acids. Trimming pared 5 bases from V and 6 bases from J, leaving 10 bases between.

The J gene is TRBJ2-7, the V gene TRBV24-1; no clear D gene. Germline-derived CDR1 and CDR2 are KGHDR and SFDVKD. The CDR3 runs to 13 residues. V lost 5 bases and J 4 bases, leaving 11 bases between the germline ends. The CDR3, as DNA: TGTGCCACCAGTGCGATTGGGGTGTACGAGCAGTACTTC. Protein: CATSAIGVYEQYF.

The V call is TRBV2, the J call TRBJ1-5; tentatively, D is TRBD1 (5 bases). With 8 bases removed from V and 4 bases from J, the gap between germline ends came to 12 bases. The CDR3 has 13 amino acids. Germline assignment: CDR1 SNHLY and CDR2 FYNNEI. DNA of the CDR3: TGTGCCAGCGGGGGTAGTTGGAATCAGCCCCAGCATTTT. This gives the protein CASGGSWNQPQHF.

On this clonotype itself: Relative to the germline gene, one junction end is altered; a read error may explain this. This rearrangement joins TRBV4-1 to TRBJ1-2; possibly TRBD1 for D (5 bases). The CDR3 is made up of 15 amino acids. Germline V gene data show CDR1 as MGHRA and CDR2 as YSYEKL. The CDR3 protein is CASGQDGGHNYGYTF. The CDR3 coding sequence is TGCGCCAGCGGCCAAGATGGAGGACACAACTATGGCTACACCTTC.

This clonotype has a count of ten or more. This sequence joins TRBV7-6 and TRBJ1-2; 7 nucleotides agree with TRBD1. The CDR3 totals 15 residues. Germline CDR1 SGHVS, CDR2 FNYEAQ. J gave up 6 bases and V 0 bases, and 7 bases lay outside the gene matches. The CDR3 region has the DNA TGTGCCAGCAGCTTAGCGCAGACAGGGATCAATGGCTACACCTTC. This translates into CASSLAQTGINGYTF.

To note about this clonotype: A much larger clone differs from this one at a single base, so this may be a read error. The CDR3 does not end in the conserved phenylalanine or tryptophan, so this is likely a read error. The CDR3 region has the DNA TGCGCCAGCAGGACTAGCGGGATCTACGAGCAGTACTCC. This sequence encodes CASRTSGIYEQYS. The J gene is TRBJ2-7, the V gene TRBV10-2; 11 positions agree with TRBD2. Germline CDR1 reads WSHSY; CDR2 reads SAAADI. The CDR3 has 13 amino acids. After removal of 6 bases from V and 3 bases from J, the junction contained 1 base not matched to a gene.